The T cell receptor (beta chain) under discussion was sequenced for a study of cytomegalovirus exposure and HLA in healthy donors. 60 Vbeta and 13 Jbeta primers were used in PCR. Profiled with immunoSEQ multiplex PCR; TCRdb holds only in-frame clones, not every one. The sample's table shows 60,000 to 85,000 clones. This CDR3 region has 13 residues. In germline, CDR1 is SSHAT, CDR2 FNYEAQ (reference sequence). The V segment lost 4 bases and the J segment 6 bases; nucleotides outside the gene matches: 4. The TCR originated in a man in his fifties in good health and CMV-seropositive. J is TRBJ2-7 and V is TRBV7-7; 9 bases map to TRBD1. Sequences were obtained from PBMCs. This CDR3 reads CASSSETGGEQYF. As DNA, the CDR3 is TGTGCCAGCAGCTCGGAGACAGGGGGCGAGCAGTACTTC.